Listed below are T cell receptor beta chains from one sample, sequenced in a study of monozygotic twins with inflammatory bowel disease. TCRdb reprocessed the 5' RACE reads and reports one entry per CDR3 protein, with no DNA. The repertoire table contains 150,000 to 200,000 distinct CDR3 sequences. Sequenced: blood. The receptors shown here come from a human donor with ulcerative colitis or Crohn's disease, or a healthy co-twin of an affected twin (not recorded which). Each CDR3 is given with its conserved first and last residue.

j_call v_call cdr3_aa
TRBJ2-5 TRBV15 CATSQSGAFGETQYF
TRBJ2-5 TRBV5-1 CASSLEQGGTQYF
TRBJ2-2 TRBV7-9 CASSLAPSPGTGELFF
TRBJ2-1 TRBV24-1 CATSDAGQWQFF
TRBJ2-1 TRBV6-2/TRBV6-3 CASSYADRGFF
TRBJ2-1 TRBV18 CASSPPSPMSSYNEQFF
TRBJ2-3 TRBV7-3 CASSAVSGGAVQYF
TRBJ1-1 TRBV12-3/TRBV12-4 CASSSVRHTEAFF
TRBJ2-3 TRBV5-1 CASTARVTDTQYF
TRBJ2-7 TRBV3-1 CASSQDDWGTYEQYF
TRBJ2-1 TRBV6-1 CASSQYSGGHYNEQFF
TRBJ2-3 TRBV7-2 CASSLEARTGDTQYF
TRBJ1-3 TRBV27 CASSLTSGNTIYF
TRBJ1-2 TRBV10-3 CAISESQQGSNYGYTF
TRBJ2-1 TRBV5-1 CASSIPTSGGANEQFF
TRBJ2-2 TRBV20-1 CSASRGSEAGELFF
TRBJ2-1 TRBV7-3 CASSLDAYNEQFF
TRBJ2-2 TRBV7-2 CASSYWTASNTGELFF
TRBJ2-2 TRBV5-1 CASSLVTTNTGELFF
TRBJ1-1 TRBV29-1 CSVIRGDTEAFF
TRBJ2-5 TRBV5-4 CASSTGPSGETQYF
TRBJ2-1 TRBV14 CASSLFGGQFF
TRBJ1-1 TRBV7-9 CASSVRTALNTEAFF
TRBJ1-2 TRBV12-3/TRBV12-4 CASRVKTGNYGYTF
TRBJ2-3 TRBV9 CASSPGLRLTDTQYF
TRBJ2-7 TRBV20-1 CSARRDSSYEQYF
TRBJ2-1 TRBV2 CASSESGPLGVYNEQFF
TRBJ1-2 TRBV7-2 CASSLGSGGDTF
TRBJ1-1 TRBV7-9 CASSLVLTTEAFF
TRBJ2-1 TRBV5-1 CASSPRPHSNNEQFF
TRBJ1-2 TRBV5-4 CASSTRTGDKNYGYTF
TRBJ2-7 TRBV28 CASSLWGGNTYEQYF
TRBJ2-1 TRBV5-1 CAIRGLAGDNEQFF
TRBJ2-2 TRBV5-5 CASSFGSPNTGELFF
TRBJ1-2 TRBV20-1 CSARDRAASAF
TRBJ2-3 TRBV5-5 CASSLAPAGGTDTQYF
TRBJ1-1 TRBV7-2 CASSPPGGFAEAFF
TRBJ2-6 TRBV5-1 CASSRSRAGANVLTF